This T cell receptor beta chain appears in the sequencing data of a study of early T cells in non-severe SARS-CoV-2 infection. On the study more broadly: The sequenced material was bulk RNA from unsorted whole blood, and its chains were unpaired.

Unique molecular identifiers were attached to individual cDNA molecules. TCRdb redid the calling of the 5' RACE reads with MiXCR, one entry per CDR3 protein. Of roughly 56,000 distinct CDR3 sequences in the sample, about 15% were seen once. CDR1 is MGHRA and CDR2 is YSYEKL in the germline V gene. The CDR3 is 15 amino acids. The V gene lost 3 bases and the J gene lost 5 bases, with 14 bases spanning the gap. The source material was whole blood, sampled at baseline. V usage is TRBV4-1 and J usage is TRBJ1-5; a weak D match, TRBD1 (5 bases). The clonotype was recovered from an adult who was a healthcare worker with PCR-confirmed SARS-CoV-2 infection or an uninfected control (not recorded which). CDR3 loop: CASSQTPDTYQPQHF. As DNA, the CDR3 is TGCGCCAGCAGCCAGACACCGGACACCTATCAGCCCCAGCATTTT.